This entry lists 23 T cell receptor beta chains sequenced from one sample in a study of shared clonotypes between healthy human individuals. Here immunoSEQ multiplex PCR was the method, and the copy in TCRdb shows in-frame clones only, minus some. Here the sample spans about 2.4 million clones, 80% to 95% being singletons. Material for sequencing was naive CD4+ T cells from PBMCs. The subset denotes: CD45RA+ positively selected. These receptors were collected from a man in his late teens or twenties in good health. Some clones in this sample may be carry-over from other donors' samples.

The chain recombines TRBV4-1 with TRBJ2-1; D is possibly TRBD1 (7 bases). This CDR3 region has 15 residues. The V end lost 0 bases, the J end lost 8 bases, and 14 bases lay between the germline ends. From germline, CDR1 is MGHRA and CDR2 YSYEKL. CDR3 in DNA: TGCGCCAGCAGCCAAGACAGGGGGGTAATCTATGAGCAGTTCTTC. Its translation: CASSQDRGVIYEQFF.

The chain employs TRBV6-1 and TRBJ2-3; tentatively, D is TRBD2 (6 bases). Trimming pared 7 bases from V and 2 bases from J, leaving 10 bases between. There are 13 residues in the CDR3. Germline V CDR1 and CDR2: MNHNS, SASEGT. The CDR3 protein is CASTERVTDTQYF. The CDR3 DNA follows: TGTGCCAGCACTGAGCGGGTCACAGATACGCAGTATTTT.

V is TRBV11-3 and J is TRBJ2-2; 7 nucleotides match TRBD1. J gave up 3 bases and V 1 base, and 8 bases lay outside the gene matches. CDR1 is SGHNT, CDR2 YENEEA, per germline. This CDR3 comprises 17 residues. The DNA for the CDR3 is TGTGCCAGCAGCTTAGCAGGGTCAGGGGGATACACCGGGGAGCTGTTTTTT. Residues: CASSLAGSGGYTGELFF.

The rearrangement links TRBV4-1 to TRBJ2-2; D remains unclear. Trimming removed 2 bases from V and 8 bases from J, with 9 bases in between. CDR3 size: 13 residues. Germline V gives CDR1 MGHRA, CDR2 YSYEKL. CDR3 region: CASSQFGVGELFF. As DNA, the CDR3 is TGCGCCAGCAGCCAATTTGGGGTGGGGGAGCTGTTTTTT.

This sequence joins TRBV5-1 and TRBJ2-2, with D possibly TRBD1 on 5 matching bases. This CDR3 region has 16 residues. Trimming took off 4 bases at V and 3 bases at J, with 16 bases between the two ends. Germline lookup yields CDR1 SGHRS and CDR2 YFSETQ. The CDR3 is CASSPPGRGYTGELFF. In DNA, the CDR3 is TGCGCCAGCAGCCCTCCCGGAAGGGGATACACCGGGGAGCTGTTTTTT.

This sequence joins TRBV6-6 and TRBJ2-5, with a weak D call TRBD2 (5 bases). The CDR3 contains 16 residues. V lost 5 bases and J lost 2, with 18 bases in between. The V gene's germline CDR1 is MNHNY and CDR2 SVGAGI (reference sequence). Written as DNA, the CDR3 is TGTGCCAGCAGTACCAACCCCTTCAGAGGGCAAGAGACCCAGTACTTC. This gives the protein CASSTNPFRGQETQYF.

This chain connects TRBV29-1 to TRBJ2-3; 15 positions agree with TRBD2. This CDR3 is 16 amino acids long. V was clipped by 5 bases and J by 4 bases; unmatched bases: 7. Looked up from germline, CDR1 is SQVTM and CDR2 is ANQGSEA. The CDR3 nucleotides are TGCAGCGTTCCGGGGACTAGCGGGAGGATTGCAGATACGCAGTATTTT. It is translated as CSVPGTSGRIADTQYF.

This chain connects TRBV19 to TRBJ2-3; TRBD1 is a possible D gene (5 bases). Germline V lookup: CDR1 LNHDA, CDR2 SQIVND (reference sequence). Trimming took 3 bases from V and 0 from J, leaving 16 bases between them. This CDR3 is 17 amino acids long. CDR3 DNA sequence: TGTGCCAGTAGTATCCCAAGGGGCGGCTATAGCACAGATACGCAGTATTTT. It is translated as CASSIPRGGYSTDTQYF. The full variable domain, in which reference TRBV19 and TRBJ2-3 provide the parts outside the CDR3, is DGGITQSPKYLFRKEGQNVTLSCEQNLNHDAMYWYRQDPGQGLRLIYYSQIVNDFQKGDIAEGYSVSREKKESFPLTVTSAQKNPTAFYLCASSIPRGGYSTDTQYFGPGTRLTVL.

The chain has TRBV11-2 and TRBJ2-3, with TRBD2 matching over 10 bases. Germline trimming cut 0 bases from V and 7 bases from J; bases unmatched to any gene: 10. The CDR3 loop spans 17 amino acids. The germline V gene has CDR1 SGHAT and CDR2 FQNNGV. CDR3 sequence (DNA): TGTGCCAGCAGCTTAGATCCGGCTAGCGGGGGAGGGTATACGCAGTATTTT. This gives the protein CASSLDPASGGGYTQYF.

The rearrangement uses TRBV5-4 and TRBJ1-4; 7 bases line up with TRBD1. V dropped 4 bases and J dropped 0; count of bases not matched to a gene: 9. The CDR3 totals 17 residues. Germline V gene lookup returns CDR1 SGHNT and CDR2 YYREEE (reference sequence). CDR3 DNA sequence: TGTGCCAGCAGCGTAGGGGGCGAGATACCAACTAATGAAAAACTGTTTTTT. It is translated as CASSVGGEIPTNEKLFF.

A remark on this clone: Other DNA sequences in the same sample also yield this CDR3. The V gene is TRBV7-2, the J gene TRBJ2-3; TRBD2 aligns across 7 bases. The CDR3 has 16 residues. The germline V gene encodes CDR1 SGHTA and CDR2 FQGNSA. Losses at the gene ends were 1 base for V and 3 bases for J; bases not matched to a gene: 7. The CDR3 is CASSLVGGSVTDTQYF. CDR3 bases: TGTGCCAGCAGCTTAGTGGGCGGGAGTGTGACAGATACGCAGTATTTT.

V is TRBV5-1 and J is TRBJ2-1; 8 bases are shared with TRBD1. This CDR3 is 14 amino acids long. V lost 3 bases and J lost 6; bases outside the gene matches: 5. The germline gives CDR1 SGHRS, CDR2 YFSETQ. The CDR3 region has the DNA TGCGCCAGCAGCTCCGGGACAGGCGCCAATGAGCAGTTCTTC. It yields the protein CASSSGTGANEQFF.

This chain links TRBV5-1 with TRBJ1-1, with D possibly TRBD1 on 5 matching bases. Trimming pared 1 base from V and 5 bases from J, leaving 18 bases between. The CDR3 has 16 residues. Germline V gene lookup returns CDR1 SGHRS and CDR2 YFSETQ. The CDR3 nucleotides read TGCGCCAGCAGCTTGCCGTCAGACAGTCGCGGAACTGAAGCTTTCTTT. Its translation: CASSLPSDSRGTEAFF.

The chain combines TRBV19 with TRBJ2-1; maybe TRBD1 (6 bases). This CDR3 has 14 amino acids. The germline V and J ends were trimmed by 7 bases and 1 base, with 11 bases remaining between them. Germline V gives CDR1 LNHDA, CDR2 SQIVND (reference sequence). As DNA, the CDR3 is TGTGCCAGTAAGTGGCAGGGGTCCTACAATGAGCAGTTCTTC. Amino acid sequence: CASKWQGSYNEQFF.

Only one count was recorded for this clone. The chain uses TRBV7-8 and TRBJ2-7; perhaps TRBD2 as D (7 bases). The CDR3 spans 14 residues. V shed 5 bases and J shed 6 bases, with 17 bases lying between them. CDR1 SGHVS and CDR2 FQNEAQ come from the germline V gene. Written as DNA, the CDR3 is TGTGCCAGCAGCATGGCGGGGGCAGTCGGCGAGCAGTACTTC. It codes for CASSMAGAVGEQYF.

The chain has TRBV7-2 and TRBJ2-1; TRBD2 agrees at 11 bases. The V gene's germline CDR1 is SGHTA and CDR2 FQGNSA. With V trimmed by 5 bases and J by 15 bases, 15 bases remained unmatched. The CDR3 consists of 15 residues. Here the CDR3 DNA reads TGTGCCAGCAGCATGACCGGGACTAGCGGACGGGGTTGGTTCTTC. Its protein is CASSMTGTSGRGWFF. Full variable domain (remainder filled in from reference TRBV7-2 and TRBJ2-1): GAGVSQSPSNKVTEKGKDVELRCDPISGHTALYWYRQSLGQGLEFLIYFQGNSAPDKSGLPSDRFSAERTGGSVSTLTIQRTQQEDSAVYLCASSMTGTSGRGWFFGPGTRLTVL.

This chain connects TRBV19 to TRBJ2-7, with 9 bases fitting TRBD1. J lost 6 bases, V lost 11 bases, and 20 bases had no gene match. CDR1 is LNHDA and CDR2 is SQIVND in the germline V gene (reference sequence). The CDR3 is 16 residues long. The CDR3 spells CALPPYQDRGQSEQYF. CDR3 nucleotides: TGTGCCCTCCCTCCCTATCAGGACAGGGGACAGAGCGAGCAGTACTTC.

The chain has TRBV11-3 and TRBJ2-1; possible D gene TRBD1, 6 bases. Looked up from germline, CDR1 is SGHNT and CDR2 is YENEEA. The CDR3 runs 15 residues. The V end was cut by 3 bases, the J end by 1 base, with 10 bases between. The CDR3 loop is CASSLGQQSYNEQFF. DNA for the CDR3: TGTGCCAGCAGCTTGGGACAACAATCCTACAATGAGCAGTTCTTC.

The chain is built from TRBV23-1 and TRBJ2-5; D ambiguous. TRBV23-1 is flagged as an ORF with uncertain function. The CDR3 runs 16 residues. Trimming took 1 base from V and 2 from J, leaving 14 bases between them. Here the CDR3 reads CASSQLVEVIQETQYF. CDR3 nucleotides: TGCGCCAGCAGTCAATTGGTGGAAGTAATACAAGAGACCCAGTACTTC.

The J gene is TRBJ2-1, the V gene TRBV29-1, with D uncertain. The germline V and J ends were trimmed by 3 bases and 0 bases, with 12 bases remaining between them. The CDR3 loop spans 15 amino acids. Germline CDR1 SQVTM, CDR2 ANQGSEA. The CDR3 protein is CSVEGAVSSYNEQFF. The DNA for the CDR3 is TGCAGCGTTGAGGGCGCAGTCAGCTCCTACAATGAGCAGTTCTTC.

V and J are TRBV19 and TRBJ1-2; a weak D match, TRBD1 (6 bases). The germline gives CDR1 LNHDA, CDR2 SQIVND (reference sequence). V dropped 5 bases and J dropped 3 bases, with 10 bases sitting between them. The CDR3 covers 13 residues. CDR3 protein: CASSWGPDYGYTF. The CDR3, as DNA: TGTGCCAGTAGTTGGGGGCCTGACTATGGCTACACCTTC. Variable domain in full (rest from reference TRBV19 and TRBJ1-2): DGGITQSPKYLFRKEGQNVTLSCEQNLNHDAMYWYRQDPGQGLRLIYYSQIVNDFQKGDIAEGYSVSREKKESFPLTVTSAQKNPTAFYLCASSWGPDYGYTFGSGTRLTVV.

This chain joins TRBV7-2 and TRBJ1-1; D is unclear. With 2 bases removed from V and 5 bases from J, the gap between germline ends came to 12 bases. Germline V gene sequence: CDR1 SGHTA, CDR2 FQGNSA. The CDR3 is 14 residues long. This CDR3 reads CASSLRLHRTEAFF. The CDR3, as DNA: TGTGCCAGCAGCTTACGGTTACATCGAACTGAAGCTTTCTTT.

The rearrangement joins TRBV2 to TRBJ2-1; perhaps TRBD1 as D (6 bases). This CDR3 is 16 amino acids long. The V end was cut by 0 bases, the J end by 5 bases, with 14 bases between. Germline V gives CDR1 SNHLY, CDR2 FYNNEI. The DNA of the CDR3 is TGTGCCAGCAGTGAAGCAGTATGGGGGCAGCACAATGAGCAGTTCTTC. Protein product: CASSEAVWGQHNEQFF.